This TCR beta chain is from a study of blood T cell repertoires in COVID-19. The wider study: Samples of COVID-19 (acute and convalescent) were obtained from the United States, Italy and Spain.

Authors' analysis steps: It was from reference gene primer amplification that nucleated cell counts were estimated. TCRdb keeps only in-frame clones here, not all; method: immunoSEQ multiplex PCR. That table supplies the V and J calls and clone size; D and trimming were determined from the DNA. The sample has around 220,000 clones, about 88% seen once. The CDR3 covers 16 residues. The J segment lost 7 bases and the V segment lost 0 bases, leaving 14 bases of the junction unmatched. Germline lookup yields CDR1 SQVTM and CDR2 ANQGSEA. This TCR was recovered from a woman between 35 and 50 years old who had recovered from COVID-19. This chain links TRBV29-1 with TRBJ2-5; 7 nucleotides agree with TRBD2. The sequenced sample consisted of peripheral blood. For the CDR3, the DNA is TGCAGCGTTGAAGATGACGTGGGGGGGAACTCAGGGACCCAGTACTTC. Residues: CSVEDDVGGNSGTQYF.